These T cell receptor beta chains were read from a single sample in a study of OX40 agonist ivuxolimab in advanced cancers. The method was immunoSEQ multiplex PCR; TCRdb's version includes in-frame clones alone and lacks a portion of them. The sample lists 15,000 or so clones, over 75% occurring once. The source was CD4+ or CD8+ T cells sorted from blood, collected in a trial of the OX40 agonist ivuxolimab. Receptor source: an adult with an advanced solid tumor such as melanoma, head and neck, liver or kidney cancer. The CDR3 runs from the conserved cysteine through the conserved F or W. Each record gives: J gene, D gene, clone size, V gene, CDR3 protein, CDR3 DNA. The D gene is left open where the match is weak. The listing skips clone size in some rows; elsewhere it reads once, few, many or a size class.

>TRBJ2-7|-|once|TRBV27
CASSEGQVYEQYF
TGTGCCAGCAGTGAGGGACAAGTCTACGAGCAGTACTTC
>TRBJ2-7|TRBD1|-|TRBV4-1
CASSQPWTGDEQYF
TGCGCCAGCAGCCAACCCTGGACAGGGGACGAGCAGTACTTC
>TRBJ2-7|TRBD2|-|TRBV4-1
CASSSTSFTYEQYF
TGCGCCAGCAGCTCGACTAGCTTCACCTACGAGCAGTACTTC
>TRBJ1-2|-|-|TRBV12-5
CASGLKGWGYTF
TGTGCTAGTGGTTTGAAGGGCTGGGGCTACACCTTC
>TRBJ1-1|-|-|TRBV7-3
CASSLYGAFATEAFF
TGTGCCAGCAGCTTATACGGGGCCTTCGCGACTGAAGCTTTCTTT
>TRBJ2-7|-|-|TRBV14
CASSSQGVEQYF
TGTGCCAGCAGCTCACAGGGAGTCGAGCAGTACTTC
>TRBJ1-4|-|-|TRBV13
CASTSSGSDNEKLFF
TGTGCCAGCACCTCTTCGGGTTCTGACAATGAAAAACTGTTTTTT
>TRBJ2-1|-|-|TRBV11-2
CASSSWGYNEQFF
TGTGCCAGCAGCTCCTGGGGGTACAATGAGCAGTTCTTC
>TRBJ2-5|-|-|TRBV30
CAWSVREETQYF
TGTGCCTGGAGTGTACGTGAAGAGACCCAGTACTTC
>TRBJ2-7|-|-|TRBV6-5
CASSPGAGGYEQYF
TGTGCCAGCAGTCCGGGGGCGGGCGGGTACGAGCAGTACTTC
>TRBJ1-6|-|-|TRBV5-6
CASSLGRTRAWKDSPLHF
TGTGCCAGCAGCTTAGGGCGAACTCGGGCCTGGAAGGATTCACCCCTCCACTTT
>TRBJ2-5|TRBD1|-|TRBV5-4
CASSSRDREVFETQYF
TGTGCCAGCAGCTCTAGGGACAGGGAGGTTTTCGAGACCCAGTACTTC
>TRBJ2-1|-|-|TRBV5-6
CASSLADREQFF
TGTGCCAGCAGCTTGGCCGACAGGGAGCAGTTCTTC
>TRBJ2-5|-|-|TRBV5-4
CASSSRDIGETQYF
TGTGCCAGCAGCTCCCGGGACATTGGGGAGACCCAGTACTTC
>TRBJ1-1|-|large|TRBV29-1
CSVEEGSNTEAFF
TGCAGCGTTGAAGAAGGCTCCAACACTGAAGCTTTCTTT
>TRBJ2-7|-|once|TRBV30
CAWSLRNREFYEQYF
TGTGCCTGGAGTTTACGAAACAGGGAATTCTACGAGCAGTACTTC
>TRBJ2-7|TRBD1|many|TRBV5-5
CASSWGQGPYEQYF
TGTGCCAGCAGCTGGGGACAGGGGCCCTACGAGCAGTACTTC
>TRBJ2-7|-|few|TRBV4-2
CASSQVAGSYEQYF
TGTGCCAGCAGCCAAGTGGCGGGTTCCTACGAGCAGTACTTC
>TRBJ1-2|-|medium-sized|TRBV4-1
CASSVTGNYGYTF
TGCGCCAGCAGCGTCACAGGGAACTATGGCTACACCTTC
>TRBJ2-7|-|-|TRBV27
CASSLSERHEQYF
TGTGCCAGCAGTTTATCTGAGAGGCACGAGCAGTACTTC
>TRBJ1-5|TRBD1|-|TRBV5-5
CASSTGQGNQPQHF
TGTGCCAGCAGCACTGGACAGGGGAATCAGCCCCAGCATTTT
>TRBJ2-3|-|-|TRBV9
CASSVGGPYRTDTQYF
TGTGCCAGCAGCGTAGGGGGCCCCTACCGCACAGATACGCAGTATTTT
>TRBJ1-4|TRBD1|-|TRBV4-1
CASSQDRDRGNEKLFF
TGCGCCAGCAGCCAAGATAGAGACAGGGGAAATGAAAAACTGTTTTTT
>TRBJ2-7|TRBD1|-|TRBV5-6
CASSYYATGGTDEQYF
TGTGCCAGCAGCTATTATGCGACAGGGGGTACGGACGAGCAGTACTTC
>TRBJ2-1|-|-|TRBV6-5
CASSYSGTTTIQEQFF
TGTGCCAGCAGTTACTCCGGGACCACGACAATACAGGAGCAGTTCTTC
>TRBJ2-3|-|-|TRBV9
CASSVVAEFTDTQYF
TGTGCCAGCAGCGTAGTGGCAGAGTTCACAGATACGCAGTATTTT
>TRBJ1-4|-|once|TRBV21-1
CASSKVRTSPPGWEKLFF
TGTGCCAGCAGCAAAGTTAGGACCTCACCCCCGGGGTGGGAAAAACTGTTTTTT
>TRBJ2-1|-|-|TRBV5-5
CASSPFQTPSYNEQFF
TGTGCCAGCTCCCCGTTTCAGACTCCGTCCTACAATGAGCAGTTCTTC
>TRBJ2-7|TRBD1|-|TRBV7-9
CASSTNRGQGTYEQYF
TGTGCCAGCAGCACCAACAGGGGACAGGGGACCTACGAGCAGTACTTC
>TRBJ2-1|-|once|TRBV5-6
CASSSGLARGEQFF
TGTGCCAGCAGCTCCGGACTGGCTAGAGGTGAGCAGTTCTTC
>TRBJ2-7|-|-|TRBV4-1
CASSARMGTNTKQYF
TGCGCCAGCAGCGCCCGTATGGGAACTAATACAAAGCAGTACTTC
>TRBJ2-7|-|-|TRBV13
CASSLGKGSASEQYF
TGTGCCAGCAGCTTAGGCAAGGGCAGCGCCAGCGAGCAGTACTTC
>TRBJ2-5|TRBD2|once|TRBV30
CAGMADQREGETQYF
TGTGCCGGGATGGCCGACCAGCGGGAGGGAGAGACCCAGTACTTC
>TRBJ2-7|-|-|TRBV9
CASSLGAGHQHEQYF
TGTGCCAGCAGCCTCGGCGCGGGTCATCAGCACGAGCAGTACTTC
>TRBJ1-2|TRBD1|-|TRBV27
CASSPLGGLVGYTF
TGTGCCAGCAGCCCCCTAGGGGGCTTGGTTGGCTACACCTTC
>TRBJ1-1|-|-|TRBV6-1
CASSERQLTSHEAFF
TGTGCCAGCAGTGAGAGGCAGCTAACTAGTCATGAAGCTTTCTTT
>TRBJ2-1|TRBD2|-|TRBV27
CASSAGDEQFF
TGTGCCAGCAGCGCGGGAGACGAGCAGTTCTTC
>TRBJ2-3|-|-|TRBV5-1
CASLGEADTQYF
TGCGCCAGCTTGGGCGAGGCCGATACGCAGTATTTT
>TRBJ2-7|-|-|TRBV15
CATSRDTAYEQYF
TGTGCCACCAGCAGAGATACAGCCTACGAGCAGTACTTC
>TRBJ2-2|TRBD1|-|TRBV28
CASSLFIGGVNTGELFF
TGTGCCAGCAGTTTATTTATAGGGGGCGTGAATACCGGGGAGCTGTTTTTT
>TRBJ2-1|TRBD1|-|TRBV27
CASSSGTGGSYNEQFF
TGTGCCAGCAGTTCCGGGACAGGGGGCTCCTACAATGAGCAGTTCTTC
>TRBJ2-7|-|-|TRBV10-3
CAISGVEIWSSYEQYF
TGTGCCATCAGTGGGGTTGAGATTTGGAGCTCCTACGAGCAGTACTTC
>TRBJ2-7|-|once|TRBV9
CASSVGGDFYEQYF
TGTGCCAGCAGCGTAGGGGGGGACTTCTACGAGCAGTACTTC
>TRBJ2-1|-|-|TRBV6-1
CASCGKWSKGQGEQFF
TGTGCCAGCTGTGGTAAATGGAGTAAAGGACAAGGTGAGCAGTTCTTC
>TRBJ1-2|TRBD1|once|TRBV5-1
CASSWTGDIYGYTF
TGCGCCAGCAGCTGGACAGGGGATATATATGGCTACACCTTC
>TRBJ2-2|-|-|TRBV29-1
CSVAGIGVTGELFF
TGCAGCGTTGCGGGGATTGGGGTGACCGGGGAGCTGTTTTTT
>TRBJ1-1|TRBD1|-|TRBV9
CASSAGDSVNTEAFF
TGTGCCAGCAGCGCCGGGGACAGCGTGAACACTGAAGCTTTCTTT
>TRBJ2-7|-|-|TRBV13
CASSHRRDYEQYF
TGTGCCAGCAGCCACCGCCGTGACTACGAGCAGTACTTC
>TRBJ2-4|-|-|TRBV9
CASSVEGGGIQYF
TGTGCCAGCAGCGTAGAAGGGGGAGGCATTCAGTACTTC
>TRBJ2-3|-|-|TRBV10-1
CASSVGVASTDTQYF
TGCGCCAGCTCCGTGGGTGTTGCTAGCACAGATACGCAGTATTTT
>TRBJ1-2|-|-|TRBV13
CASSLGQRRSYGYTF
TGTGCCAGCAGCTTAGGCCAGAGAAGAAGCTATGGCTACACCTTC
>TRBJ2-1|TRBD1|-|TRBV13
CASSPRTGWNEQFF
TGTGCCAGCAGCCCCCGGACAGGGTGGAATGAGCAGTTCTTC
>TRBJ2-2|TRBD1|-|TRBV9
CASRGTARNTGELFF
TGTGCCAGCAGGGGGACAGCTAGGAACACCGGGGAGCTGTTTTTT
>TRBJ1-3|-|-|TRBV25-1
CASSPGSGNTIYF
TGTGCCAGCTCCCCGGGGTCTGGAAACACCATATATTTT
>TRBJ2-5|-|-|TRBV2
CAHSTGINQETQYF
TGTGCCCATTCCACAGGGATTAATCAAGAGACCCAGTACTTC
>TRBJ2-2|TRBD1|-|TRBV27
CASSLKTGGTGELFF
TGTGCCAGCAGTTTAAAGACAGGGGGTACCGGGGAGCTGTTTTTT
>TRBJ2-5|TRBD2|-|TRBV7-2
CASSSAVRGGMKTQYF
TGTGCCAGCAGCTCAGCGGTGCGGGGGGGCATGAAGACCCAGTACTTC
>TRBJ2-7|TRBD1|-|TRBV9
CASSYGQGSYEQYF
TGTGCCAGCAGCTACGGACAGGGGTCCTACGAGCAGTACTTC
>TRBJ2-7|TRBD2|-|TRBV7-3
CASSLYGGGYEQYF
TGTGCCAGCAGCTTATACGGCGGGGGATACGAGCAGTACTTC